The 10 T cell receptor beta chains below all came from one sample that was sequenced in a study of early T cells in non-severe SARS-CoV-2 infection. MiXCR, run by TCRdb on the 5' RACE reads, gives a single entry per CDR3 protein. This table holds about 83,000 distinct CDR3 sequences, roughly 10% found once. The sample here was whole blood, taken at baseline. The receptors shown here come from an adult who was a healthcare worker with PCR-confirmed SARS-CoV-2 infection or an uninfected control (not recorded which).

This clonotype came up many times. V is TRBV6-2 or TRBV6-3 and J is TRBJ2-6; D is possibly TRBD1 (5 bases). V was clipped by 0 bases and J by 2 bases, with 11 bases between them. The CDR3 is 17 residues long. Looked up from germline, CDR1 is MNHEY and CDR2 is SVGEGT. The CDR3 sequence: CASSYSQGLAGANVLTF. CDR3 DNA sequence: TGTGCCAGCAGTTACTCGCAGGGTCTGGCTGGGGCCAACGTCCTGACTTTC.

This clonotype was observed many times. The CDR3: CASMGAASGRAYNEQFF. As DNA, the CDR3 is TGTGCCAGCATGGGAGCCGCCAGCGGGAGGGCGTACAATGAGCAGTTCTTC. The chain employs TRBV2 and TRBJ2-1; 10 nucleotides agree with TRBD2. This CDR3 is built from 17 residues. The junction had 13 bases not matched to a gene; V was cut back by 7 bases and J by 4 bases. The germline V gene has CDR1 SNHLY and CDR2 FYNNEI. Full variable domain (remainder filled in from reference TRBV2 and TRBJ2-1): EPEVTQTPSHQVTQMGQEVILRCVPISNHLYFYWYRQILGQKVEFLVSFYNNEISEKSEIFDDQFSVERPDGSNFTLKIRSTKLEDSAMYFCASMGAASGRAYNEQFFGPGTRLTVL.

V usage is TRBV6-9 and J usage is TRBJ2-5, with 13 bases identical to TRBD2. This CDR3 contains 16 residues. V shed 5 bases and J 1 base; nucleotides not matched to a gene: 4. CDR1 MNHGY and CDR2 SVAAGI come from the germline V gene. The CDR3 loop is CASSGLAGVSQETQYF. The CDR3 coding sequence is TGTGCCAGCAGTGGACTAGCGGGAGTCTCCCAAGAGACCCAGTACTTC.

The chain uses TRBV4-1 and TRBJ2-7; 9 bases agree with TRBD2. V lost 2 bases to trimming and J lost 1 base; unmatched junction nucleotides: 12. Germline V gene data show CDR1 as MGHRA and CDR2 as YSYEKL. The length of the CDR3 is 18 residues. The CDR3 reads CASSQYSGGRALSYEQYF. In nucleotides, the CDR3 is TGCGCCAGCAGCCAATACTCAGGCGGGAGGGCCCTGTCCTACGAGCAGTACTTC.

The rearrangement uses TRBV27 and TRBJ2-7, with TRBD2 identical over 8 bases. CDR1 and CDR2 from the germline V gene are MNHEY and SMNVEV (reference sequence). This CDR3 has 15 residues. Losses at the gene ends were 2 bases for V and 1 base for J; bases not matched to a gene: 4. For the CDR3, the DNA is TGTGCCAGCAGTTTAATAGCGGGAAGTTCCTACGAGCAGTACTTC. Translating gives CASSLIAGSSYEQYF.

J is TRBJ2-1 and V is TRBV20-1; 12 positions agree with TRBD2. From germline, CDR1 is DFQATT and CDR2 SNEGSKA (reference sequence). Trimming removed 0 bases from V and 7 bases from J; junction bases left unmatched: 7. The CDR3 totals 16 residues. This chain's CDR3 is CSARDFATSGRNEQFF. The CDR3 region has the DNA TGCAGTGCTAGAGATTTCGCGACTAGCGGGAGAAATGAGCAGTTCTTC.

This clonotype has at least ten counts. Here the CDR3 reads CASNVGGRTGELFF. DNA for the CDR3: TGTGCCAGCAACGTCGGAGGGAGGACCGGGGAGCTGTTTTTT. This sequence joins TRBV7-2 and TRBJ2-2, with D tentatively TRBD2 (6 bases). Looked up from germline, CDR1 is SGHTA and CDR2 is FQGNSA. CDR3 size: 14 residues. With 7 bases removed from V and 5 bases from J, the gap between germline ends came to 14 bases.

There are many counts of this clonotype. V and J are TRBV3-1 and TRBJ2-7, with D unresolved. The CDR3 sequence is 13 residues long. V was trimmed by 1 base and J by 3 bases, leaving 7 bases between them. The germline gives CDR1 LGHDT, CDR2 YNNKEL (reference sequence). CDR3 loop: CASSQVASYEQYF. Written as DNA, the CDR3 is TGTGCCAGCAGCCAAGTGGCTAGCTACGAGCAGTACTTC.

The chain employs TRBV6-6 and TRBJ2-7; 11 bases match TRBD2. The CDR3 runs to 17 residues. CDR1 is MNHNY and CDR2 is SVGAGI in the germline V gene (reference sequence). Germline trimming cut 2 bases from V and 2 bases from J; bases unmatched to any gene: 8. The CDR3 protein is CASSYRGGLAAPYEQYF. CDR3 nucleotide sequence: TGTGCCAGCAGTTACCGAGGGGGACTAGCGGCCCCCTACGAGCAGTACTTC.

The rearrangement links TRBV11-2 to TRBJ2-7; D not resolved. Trimming left V 0 bases short and J 3 bases short, with 9 bases between. CDR3 size: 14 residues. Germline CDR1 reads SGHAT; CDR2 reads FQNNGV. CDR3 DNA: TGTGCCAGCAGCTTAGAGGGTAGCAGCTACGAGCAGTACTTC. The encoded protein is CASSLEGSSYEQYF.